Many counts were recorded for the clone carrying this TCR beta chain. As yet, its antigen is unknown. This specimen belongs to a study of blood T cells in healthy people across ages. Study outcomes and limitations: Strong correlation existed between TCR beta diversity and naive T cell percentage.

About 10 milliliters of peripheral blood were drawn from each donor into EDTA-treated tubes. Sample-barcoded 5' priming and a J-beta primer mix drove a second PCR of roughly 7 to 11 cycles. Each cDNA molecule carried a tag from a template-switch adaptor that contained 12 random nucleotides. Every sample produced at least 2.5 million CDR3-containing paired-end reads. TCRdb itself ran the 5' RACE reads through MiXCR, one entry per CDR3 protein. This table holds 550,000 to 800,000 distinct CDR3 sequences, roughly 30% found once. Germline loops: CDR1 KGHSH, CDR2 LQKENI. Trimming stripped 3 bases from V and 12 bases from J, with 21 bases between. The CDR3 is 16 amino acids.

The rearrangement joins TRBV18 to TRBJ1-6; a possible D gene is TRBD1 (6 bases). Material: blood. This receptor was obtained from a woman of 80 years or more in good health. The CDR3 loop is CASSPGLPGGRGPLHF. The DNA of the CDR3 is TGTGCCAGCTCACCGGGCCTTCCTGGGGGCAGGGGACCCCTCCACTTT. Based on the CDR3 plus reference TRBV18 and TRBJ1-6, the full variable domain is NAGVMQNPRHLVRRRGQEARLRCSPMKGHSHVYWYRQLPEEGLKFMVYLQKENIIDESGMPKERFSAEFPKEGPSILRIQQVVRGDSAAYFCASSPGLPGGRGPLHFGNGTRLTVT.